This T cell receptor beta chain came from a study of naive and memory T cell subsets. Both TRBC1 and TRBC2 were covered by a beta constant-region primer of two equimolar oligonucleotides. Ligated cDNA was amplified by four rounds of PCR with nested alpha and beta constant-region primers and SP2. TCRdb re-analysed the UMI-ligation and nested PCR reads in MiXCR, keeping a single row per CDR3 protein. This sample has roughly 92,000 distinct CDR3 sequences, with about 11% found just once. With regard to this clonotype: Its specificity is not known.

Study results and limitations: A few larger clonotypes appeared in naive repertoires, especially CD8, possibly memory cells re-expressing CD45RA.

The CDR3 extends over 12 amino acids. V was clipped by 7 bases and J by 2 bases, with 8 bases between them. Germline V gives CDR1 SEHNR, CDR2 FQNEAQ (reference sequence). The clonotype comes from a human donor in good health. The sequencing input was naive CD4+ T cells from blood. The genes are TRBV7-9 and TRBJ2-5, with D uncertain. CDR3: CASTSPQETQYF. The CDR3 bases are TGTGCCAGCACTTCACCGCAAGAGACCCAGTACTTC.